Listed below are T cell receptor beta chains from one sample, sequenced in a study of CD8+ T cells in alopecia areata. Produced via immunoSEQ multiplex PCR; TCRdb's table is partial and in-frame only. The table shows tens of thousands of clones, with roughly half occurring only once. The specimen was NKG2D-high CD8+ T cells sorted from blood. These receptors were obtained from a human donor with alopecia areata. CDR3s include the opening cysteine and the closing phenylalanine or tryptophan.

cdr3_aa: CASSYSIRAGNYGYTF
j_call: TRBJ1-2
v_call: TRBV6-5

cdr3_aa: CASSFRRGSGITDTQYF
j_call: TRBJ2-3
v_call: TRBV5-6

cdr3_aa: CASSKVREGLTYEQYF
j_call: TRBJ2-7
v_call: TRBV21-1

cdr3_aa: CASSLGLAANTGELFF
j_call: TRBJ2-2
v_call: TRBV5-1

cdr3_aa: CSVEGMNTGELFF
j_call: TRBJ2-2
v_call: TRBV29-1

cdr3_aa: CASSPRQGTYEQYF
j_call: TRBJ2-7
v_call: TRBV4-1

cdr3_aa: CASRAGGNYGYTF
j_call: TRBJ1-2
v_call: TRBV9

cdr3_aa: CASRGTREGWEETQYF
j_call: TRBJ2-5
v_call: TRBV28

cdr3_aa: CASSQAVAGGSLSYNEQFF
j_call: TRBJ2-1
v_call: TRBV4-3

cdr3_aa: CASTSTDPIQETQYF
j_call: TRBJ2-5
v_call: TRBV7-9

cdr3_aa: CASSLSGTGITDTQYF
j_call: TRBJ2-3
v_call: TRBV7-9

cdr3_aa: CASSLVDGRSHNEQFF
j_call: TRBJ2-1
v_call: TRBV7-9

cdr3_aa: CAWSVGQGEDTQYF
j_call: TRBJ2-3
v_call: TRBV30

cdr3_aa: CASRDVSLPQHF
j_call: TRBJ1-5
v_call: TRBV2

cdr3_aa: CASSGDSPHTLHF
j_call: TRBJ1-6
v_call: TRBV9

cdr3_aa: CAIRVEGGVPYEQYF
j_call: TRBJ2-7
v_call: TRBV2

cdr3_aa: CASSTPDRGIEAFF
j_call: TRBJ1-1
v_call: TRBV2

cdr3_aa: CASSQDRVAGESLFEQYF
j_call: TRBJ2-7
v_call: TRBV4-3

cdr3_aa: CASSSPEDSYNEQFF
j_call: TRBJ2-1
v_call: TRBV6-5

cdr3_aa: CASSLGSNEQFF
j_call: TRBJ2-1
v_call: TRBV7-2

cdr3_aa: CASSYKGSSYEQYF
j_call: TRBJ2-7
v_call: TRBV27

cdr3_aa: CASSAPHRGYEKLFF
j_call: TRBJ1-4
v_call: TRBV13

cdr3_aa: CASSPLAGLNTGELFF
j_call: TRBJ2-2
v_call: TRBV27

cdr3_aa: CSVEEPTQNTIYF
j_call: TRBJ1-3
v_call: TRBV29-1

cdr3_aa: CSVEAGQGATYLVTQYF
j_call: TRBJ2-5
v_call: TRBV29-1

cdr3_aa: CASSWDSDTEAFF
j_call: TRBJ1-1
v_call: TRBV9

cdr3_aa: CASSSGTAHEQYF
j_call: TRBJ2-7
v_call: TRBV5-6

cdr3_aa: CASSPAPDEQYF
j_call: TRBJ2-7
v_call: TRBV18

cdr3_aa: CSADGLGETQYF
j_call: TRBJ2-5
v_call: TRBV29-1

cdr3_aa: CASSTGPTSGYTF
j_call: TRBJ1-2
v_call: TRBV27

cdr3_aa: CASSFTDTQYF
j_call: TRBJ2-3
v_call: TRBV11-2

cdr3_aa: CASSEGTYEQYF
j_call: TRBJ2-7
v_call: TRBV7-9